The entry below gives a single T cell receptor (beta chain) sequence along with its context. This clone is judged large (0.1 to 1%). The target of this receptor is not known. Per-nucleotide qualities are absent, and no much larger clonotype sits a single base away. Per the publication, the time point label means: about 28 days (+/-7) after the second vaccine dose. AZD1222 recipients given second doses at about 4 weeks or at about 12 weeks were pooled, since spike-specific TCR depth and breadth were not found to differ between the two schedules. The vaccinee samples were drawn from two UK trials, COV001 and COV002, one of which was a single-blind randomized controlled phase 2/3 trial testing AZD1222 (ChAdOx1 nCoV-19) in healthy adults. For TCRbeta chain sequencing, PBMC samples were collected from trial participants at day 0 and at day 28 after the second dose. The trim is 3 bases for V and 7 bases for J, with a gap of 12 bases between the germline ends. The CDR3 numbers 14 residues from cysteine through phenylalanine. The CDR3 DNA has 42 bases and is translated from base 1. From a lookup of the germline V gene, CDR1 and CDR2 are SGHTA and FQGNSA.

The source of the sample is a study of T cell responses to AZD1222 COVID-19 vaccine (dated by TCRdb to the early 2020s). The study in broad terms: TCR sequencing covered over 230 trial participants: 200 to 220 given two doses of AZD1222 and 26 given two doses of MenACWY control vaccine. Trial participants were enrolled by age into subgroups of 18-55, 56-69 and 70-plus years, and around 150, 28 and 57 TCR-sequenced participants, respectively, were included in these subgroups.

The CDR3 regions of human TCRbeta chains were subjected to immunosequencing. In the original analysis: TCRs in the repertoires were matched against a reference library of SARS-CoV-2-specific TCRs that had been generated with the MIRA antigen-specificity platform. Breadth was defined as the fraction of unique TCRs that were SARS-CoV-2-associated. Depth was defined as the fraction of total T cells that were SARS-CoV-2-associated. Using the MIRA data, each spike-specific TCR was mapped to the spike region that the TCR reacts to and placed in a CD4 or CD8 class. Log10-transformed breadth and depth values were compared by one-way ANOVA with Sidak's multiple comparisons tests. TCRdb took this table from immuneACCESS and kept in-frame rearrangements with V and J called. Such tables lack part of the clones; where checked against another copy, unresolved V genes explain under half of the gap, and the rest is unexplained. The V and J calls and clone size come from that table; D and trimming were worked out from the DNA. This sample has roughly 90,000 clones in its table, and approximately 89% of those were observed once. Approximately 5% of the sample is held by the ten biggest clonotypes.

The paper as a whole reports these results and caveats: Because no samples from the day 14 peak response were available, repertoires could be characterized only after the peak T cell response. Vaccine-associated CD4 TCRs spanned the whole spike protein, with dominant responses in regions 160-218 and 743-854. In the small 56-69-year group, the increase in depth fell short of significance, most likely because of low power. Most participants were white British and females outnumbered males, and the authors suggested that clonal diversity may have been underestimated. Nearly half of unique spike-specific TCRs reportedly recognized epitopes outside regions mutated in the B.1.351 and B.1.1.7 variants. Spike-specific TCR breadth and depth rose significantly after two AZD1222 doses compared with day 0 and with MenACWY recipients. Conclusions about previously exposed vaccinees are limited because only a handful of AZD1222 recipients were SARS-CoV-2 seropositive at baseline.

The chain links TRBV7-2 with TRBJ1-4; D gene: possibly TRBD1, on 5 matching bases. The source of this sequence is an adult who received the AZD1222 COVID-19 vaccine. This specimen consisted of peripheral blood, obtained 28 days after the second AZD1222 dose. The DNA is as follows: TGTGCCAGCAGCTTGGGGGAGGGAGTTGAAAAACTGTTTTTT. Its product reads: CASSLGEGVEKLFF.